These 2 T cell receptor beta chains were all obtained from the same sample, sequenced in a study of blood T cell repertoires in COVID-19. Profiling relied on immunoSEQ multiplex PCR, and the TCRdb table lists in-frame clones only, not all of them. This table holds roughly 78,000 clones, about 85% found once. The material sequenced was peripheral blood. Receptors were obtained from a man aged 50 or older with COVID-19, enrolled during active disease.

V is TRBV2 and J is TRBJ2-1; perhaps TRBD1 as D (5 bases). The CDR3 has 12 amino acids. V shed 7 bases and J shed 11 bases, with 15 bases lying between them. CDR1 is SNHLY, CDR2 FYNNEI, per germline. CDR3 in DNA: TGTGCCAGCATGGGTCCCAGGACAAAGCAGTTCTTC. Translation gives CASMGPRTKQFF.

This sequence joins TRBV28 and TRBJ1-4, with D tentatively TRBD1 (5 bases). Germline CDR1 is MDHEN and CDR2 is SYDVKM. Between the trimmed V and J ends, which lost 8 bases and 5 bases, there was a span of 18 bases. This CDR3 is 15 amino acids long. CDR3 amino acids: CASVQSGGGNEKLFF. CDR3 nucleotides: TGTGCCAGCGTTCAGTCCGGGGGGGGGAATGAAAAACTGTTTTTT.